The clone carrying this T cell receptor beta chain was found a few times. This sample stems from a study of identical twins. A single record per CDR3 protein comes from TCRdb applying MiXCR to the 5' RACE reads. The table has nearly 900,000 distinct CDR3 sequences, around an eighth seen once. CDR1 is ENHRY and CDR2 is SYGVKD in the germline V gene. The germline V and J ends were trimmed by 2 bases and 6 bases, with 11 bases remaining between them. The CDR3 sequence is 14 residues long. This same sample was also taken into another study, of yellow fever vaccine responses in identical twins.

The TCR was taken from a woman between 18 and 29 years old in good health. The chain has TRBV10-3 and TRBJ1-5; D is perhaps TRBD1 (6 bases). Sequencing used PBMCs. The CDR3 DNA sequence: TGTGCCATCAGTGAGGAAAGGGGGAGTCAGCCCCAGCATTTT. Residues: CAISEERGSQPQHF.